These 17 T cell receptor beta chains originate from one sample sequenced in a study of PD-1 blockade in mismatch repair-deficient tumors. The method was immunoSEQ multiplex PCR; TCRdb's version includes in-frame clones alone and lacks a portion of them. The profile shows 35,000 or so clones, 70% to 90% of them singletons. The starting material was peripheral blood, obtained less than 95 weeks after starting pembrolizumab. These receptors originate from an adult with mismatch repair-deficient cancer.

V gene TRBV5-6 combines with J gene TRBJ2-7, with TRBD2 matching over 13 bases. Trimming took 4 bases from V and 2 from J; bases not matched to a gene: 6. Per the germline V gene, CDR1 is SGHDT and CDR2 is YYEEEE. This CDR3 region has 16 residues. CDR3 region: CASSRGGLAGTYEQYF. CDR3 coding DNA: TGTGCCAGCAGCAGGGGGGGACTAGCGGGGACCTACGAGCAGTACTTC.

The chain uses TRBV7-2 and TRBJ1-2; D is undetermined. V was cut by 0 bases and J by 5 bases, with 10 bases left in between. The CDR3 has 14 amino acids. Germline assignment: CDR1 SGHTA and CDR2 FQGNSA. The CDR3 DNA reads TGTGCCAGCAGCTTAGCGCCTACCGGTTATGGCTACACCTTC. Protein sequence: CASSLAPTGYGYTF.

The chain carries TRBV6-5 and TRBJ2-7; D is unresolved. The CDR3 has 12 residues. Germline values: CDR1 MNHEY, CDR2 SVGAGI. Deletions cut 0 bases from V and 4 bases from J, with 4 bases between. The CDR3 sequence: CASSYSRYEQYF. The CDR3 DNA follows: TGTGCCAGCAGTTACTCGAGGTACGAGCAGTACTTC.

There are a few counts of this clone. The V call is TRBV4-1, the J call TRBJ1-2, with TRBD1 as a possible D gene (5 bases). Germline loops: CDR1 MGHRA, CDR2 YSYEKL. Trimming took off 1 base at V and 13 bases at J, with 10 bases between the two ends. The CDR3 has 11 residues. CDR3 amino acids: CASSQAGGITF. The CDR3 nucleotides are TGCGCCAGCAGCCAAGCTGGGGGGATCACCTTC.

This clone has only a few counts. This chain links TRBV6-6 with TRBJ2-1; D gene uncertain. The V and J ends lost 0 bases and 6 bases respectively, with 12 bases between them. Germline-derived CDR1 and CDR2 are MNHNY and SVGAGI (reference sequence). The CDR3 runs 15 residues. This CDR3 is CASSYSRALSNEQFF. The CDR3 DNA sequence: TGTGCCAGCAGTTACTCTCGGGCGTTATCCAATGAGCAGTTCTTC.

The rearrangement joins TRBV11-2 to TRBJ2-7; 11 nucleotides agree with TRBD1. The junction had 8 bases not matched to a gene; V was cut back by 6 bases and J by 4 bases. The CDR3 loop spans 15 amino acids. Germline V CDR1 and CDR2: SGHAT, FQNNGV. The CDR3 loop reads CASSNADRGRYEQYF. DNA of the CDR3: TGTGCCAGCAGTAATGCGGACAGGGGGCGATACGAGCAGTACTTC.

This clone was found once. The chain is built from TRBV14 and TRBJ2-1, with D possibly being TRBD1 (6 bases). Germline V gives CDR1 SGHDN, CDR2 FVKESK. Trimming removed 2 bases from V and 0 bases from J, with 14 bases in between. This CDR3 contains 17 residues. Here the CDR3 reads CASSQRGHRSSYNEQFF. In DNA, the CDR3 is TGTGCCAGCAGCCAAAGGGGACACAGAAGCTCCTACAATGAGCAGTTCTTC.

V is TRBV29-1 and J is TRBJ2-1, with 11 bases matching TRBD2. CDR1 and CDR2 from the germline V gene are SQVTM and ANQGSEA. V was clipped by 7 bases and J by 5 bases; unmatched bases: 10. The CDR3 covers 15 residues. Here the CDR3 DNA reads TGCAGCGCTGGCACCTCTAGCGGGAGGAACAATGAGCAGTTCTTC. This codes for CSAGTSSGRNNEQFF.

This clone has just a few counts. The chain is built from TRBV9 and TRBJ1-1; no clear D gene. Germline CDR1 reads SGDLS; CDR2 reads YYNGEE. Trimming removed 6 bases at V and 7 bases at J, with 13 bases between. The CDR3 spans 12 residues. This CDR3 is CASTSRAGEAFF. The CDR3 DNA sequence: TGTGCCAGCACCTCGCGGGCGGGTGAAGCTTTCTTT.

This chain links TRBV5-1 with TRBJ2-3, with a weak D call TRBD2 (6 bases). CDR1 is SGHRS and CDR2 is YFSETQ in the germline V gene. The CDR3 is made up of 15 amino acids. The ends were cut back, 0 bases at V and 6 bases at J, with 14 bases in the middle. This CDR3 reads CASSLERANVDTQYF. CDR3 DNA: TGCGCCAGCAGCTTGGAGCGGGCTAATGTGGATACGCAGTATTTT.

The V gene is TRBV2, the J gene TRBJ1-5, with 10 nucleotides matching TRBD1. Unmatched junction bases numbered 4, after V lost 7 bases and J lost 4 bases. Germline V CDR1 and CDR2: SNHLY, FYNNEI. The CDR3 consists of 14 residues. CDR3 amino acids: CASMSDRGNQPQHF. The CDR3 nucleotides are TGTGCCAGCATGTCGGACAGGGGGAATCAGCCCCAGCATTTT.

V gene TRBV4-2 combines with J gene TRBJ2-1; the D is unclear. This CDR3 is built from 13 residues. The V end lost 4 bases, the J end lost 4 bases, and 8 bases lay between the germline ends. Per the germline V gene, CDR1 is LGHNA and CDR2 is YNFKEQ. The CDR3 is CASSPSPYNEQFF. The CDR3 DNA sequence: TGTGCCAGCAGCCCCTCCCCTTACAATGAGCAGTTCTTC.

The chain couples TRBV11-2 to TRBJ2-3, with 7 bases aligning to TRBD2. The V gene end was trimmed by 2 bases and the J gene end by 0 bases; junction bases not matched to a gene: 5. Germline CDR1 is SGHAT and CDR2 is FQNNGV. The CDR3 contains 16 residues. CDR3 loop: CASSLPLAVSTDTQYF. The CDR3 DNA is TGTGCCAGCAGCTTACCGCTAGCGGTTAGCACAGATACGCAGTATTTT.

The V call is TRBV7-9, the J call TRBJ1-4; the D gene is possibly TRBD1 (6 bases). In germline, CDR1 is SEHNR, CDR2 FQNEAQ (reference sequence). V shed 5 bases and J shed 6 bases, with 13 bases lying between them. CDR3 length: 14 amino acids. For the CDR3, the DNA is TGTGCCAGCAGCATAACAGGGCTGTATGAAAAACTGTTTTTT. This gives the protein CASSITGLYEKLFF.

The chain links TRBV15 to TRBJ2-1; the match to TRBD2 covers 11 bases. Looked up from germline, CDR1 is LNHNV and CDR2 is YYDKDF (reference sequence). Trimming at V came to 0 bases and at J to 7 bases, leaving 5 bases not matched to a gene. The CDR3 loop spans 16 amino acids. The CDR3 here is CATSRELAGGINEQFF. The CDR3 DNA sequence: TGTGCCACCAGCAGAGAGTTAGCGGGAGGGATTAATGAGCAGTTCTTC.

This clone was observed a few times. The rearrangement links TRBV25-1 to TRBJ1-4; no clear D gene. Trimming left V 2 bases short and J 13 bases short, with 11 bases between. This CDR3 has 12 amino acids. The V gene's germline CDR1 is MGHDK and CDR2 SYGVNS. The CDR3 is CASSENGMRLFF. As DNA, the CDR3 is TGTGCCAGCAGTGAAAACGGAATGAGACTGTTTTTT.

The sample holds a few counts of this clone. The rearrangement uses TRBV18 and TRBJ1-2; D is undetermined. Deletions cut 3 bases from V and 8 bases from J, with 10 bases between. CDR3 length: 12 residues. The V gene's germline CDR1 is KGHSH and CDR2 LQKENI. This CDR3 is CASSPGSSGYTF. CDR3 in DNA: TGTGCCAGCTCACCTGGGTCGTCGGGCTACACCTTC. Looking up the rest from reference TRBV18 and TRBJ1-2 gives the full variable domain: NAGVMQNPRHLVRRRGQEARLRCSPMKGHSHVYWYRQLPEEGLKFMVYLQKENIIDESGMPKERFSAEFPKEGPSILRIQQVVRGDSAAYFCASSPGSSGYTFGSGTRLTVV.